The rows below give T cell receptor beta chains drawn from one sample of a study of molecular identifiers for immune sequencing clone quantification. Each CDR3 protein is one row after TCRdb ran MiXCR on the PCR reads. Found here are over 70,000 distinct CDR3 sequences, around 27% of them singletons; the top ten hold less than 0.85%. The sample comprised naive CD8+ T cells from blood, with Jurkat cell RNA spiked in. These receptors were collected from a human donor in good health. Some libraries in this study had Jurkat cell RNA spiked in. The CDR3 runs from the conserved cysteine through the conserved F or W. Fields, in order: J gene, clone size, D gene, V gene, CDR3 DNA, CDR3 protein. D genes are given only for firm matches. Expanded clones are given a class, and other clones once, few, many or no size at all.

TRBJ2-2,few,NA,TRBV7-9,TGTGCCAGCAGCTATCTCACGAGCACCGGGGAGCTGTTTTTT,CASSYLTSTGELFF
TRBJ2-7,few,NA,TRBV30,TGTGCCTGGAGTGGGGCCAGGAGGGAGCAGTACTTC,CAWSGARREQYF
TRBJ2-5,NA,TRBD1,TRBV18,TGTGCCAGCTCGCCGCTGTTTGGACAGGGGGCATTGGCGGAGACCCAGTACTTC,CASSPLFGQGALAETQYF
TRBJ2-3,many,NA,TRBV5-1,TGCGCCAGCAGCTTGTTGGACTACGACACAGATACGCAGTATTTT,CASSLLDYDTDTQYF
TRBJ2-2,few,NA,TRBV28,TGTGCCAGCAGTTTAACCGGGGAGTGGGAGCTGTTTTTT,CASSLTGEWELFF
TRBJ2-7,many,NA,TRBV7-2,TGTGCCAGCAGCGACCCTACAGCCTACGAGCAGTACTTC,CASSDPTAYEQYF
TRBJ2-7,many,TRBD2,TRBV29-1,TGCAGCGTCGCGGGAGTGGCCTACGAGCAGTACTTC,CSVAGVAYEQYF
TRBJ2-3,many,TRBD2,TRBV7-9,TGTGCCAGCAGCCTCGTAGCGGGAGGAGGACCCACAGATACGCAGTATTTT,CASSLVAGGGPTDTQYF
TRBJ2-5,few,TRBD2,TRBV7-9,TGTGCCAGCAGTCCATCCTCGAGGGGAGGGCCTGAAGAGACCCAGTACTTC,CASSPSSRGGPEETQYF
TRBJ2-7,NA,TRBD1,TRBV6-6,TGTGCCAGCAGTGGGAGCCAGGACAGGGGTCGCCTTGGACCCTACGAGCAGTACTTC,CASSGSQDRGRLGPYEQYF
TRBJ2-7,few,NA,TRBV7-9,TGTGCCATCGCTGGAGGGTTCTCCTACGAGCAGTACTTC,CAIAGGFSYEQYF
TRBJ2-5,NA,TRBD1,TRBV7-9,TGTGCCAGCAGCTTGGGACAGGGCCTCGAGACCCAGTACTTC,CASSLGQGLETQYF
TRBJ2-1,many,NA,TRBV13,TGTGCCAGCAGCTCCCTGCCCACAGGCAACTACAATGAGCAGTTCTTC,CASSSLPTGNYNEQFF
TRBJ2-7,NA,TRBD2,TRBV20-1,TGCAGTGCTAGAGATCGTCAGCGGGTACTAGCGGCAAGGGGTGTCGGTCGGGAGCAGTACTTC,CSARDRQRVLAARGVGREQYF
TRBJ2-3,many,TRBD2,TRBV28,TGTGCCAGCACCAACCGGGGGGACCGCACAGATACGCAGTATTTT,CASTNRGDRTDTQYF
TRBJ2-7,many,TRBD1,TRBV20-1,TGCAGTGCTAGGGACAGGGGCCACGAGCAGTACTTC,CSARDRGHEQYF
TRBJ2-7,few,TRBD1,TRBV11-2,TGTGCCAGCAGCTTAGTAGGGACAGCCTCCTACGAGCAGTACTTC,CASSLVGTASYEQYF